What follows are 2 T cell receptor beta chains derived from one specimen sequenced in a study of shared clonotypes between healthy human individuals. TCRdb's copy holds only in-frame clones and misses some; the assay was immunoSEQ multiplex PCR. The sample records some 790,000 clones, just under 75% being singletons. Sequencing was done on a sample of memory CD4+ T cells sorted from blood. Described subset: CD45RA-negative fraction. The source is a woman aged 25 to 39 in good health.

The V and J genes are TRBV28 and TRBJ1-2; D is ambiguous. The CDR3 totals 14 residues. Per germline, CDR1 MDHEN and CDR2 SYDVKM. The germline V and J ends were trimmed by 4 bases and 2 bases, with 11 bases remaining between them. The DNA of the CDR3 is TGTGCCAGCAGTTCCCCCCAAGGAAACTATGGCTACACCTTC. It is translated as CASSSPQGNYGYTF.

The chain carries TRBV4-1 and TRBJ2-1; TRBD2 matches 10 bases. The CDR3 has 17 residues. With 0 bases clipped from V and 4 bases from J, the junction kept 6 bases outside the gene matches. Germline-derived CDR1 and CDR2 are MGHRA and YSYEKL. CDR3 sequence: CASSQDPSGRYYNEQFF. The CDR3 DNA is TGCGCCAGCAGCCAAGACCCTAGCGGGAGATATTACAATGAGCAGTTCTTC.